Below, one TCR beta chain is given with its context. Its specific antigen is unknown. Per-base qualities were not stored, and no clone one base away is much larger. Within the sample, other DNA sequences also encode this same CDR3. This sample stems from a study of shared clonotypes between healthy human individuals (dated by TCRdb to the early 2020s). Notes on the research overall: Three men and a couple of women, aged 18 to 49 years, made up the cohort. The study deeply sequenced blood TCR repertoires of several healthy adults to estimate repertoire size and the extent of clonotype sharing between individuals. Different laboratories and diverse techniques were used to prepare libraries and sequence TCR repertoires, to increase sequencing depth and limit assay-specific biases. Leukapheresis yielded between about 0.94 and 8.9 billion PBMCs per donor.

Healthy HIV-negative adults with no recently reported acute infections or vaccinations were included as donors. Only Caucasian adults living in Nashville, Tennessee, USA were represented among the donors. For unsorted samples, roughly 91 million PBMCs were counted, and genomic DNA was extracted using the QIAamp DNA Blood Mini kit. Blood was obtained by leukapheresis, after which PBMCs were separated by Ficoll-Histopaque density gradient centrifugation and cryopreserved in liquid nitrogen vapor phase. The germline V gene gives CDR1 as SNHLY and CDR2 as FYNNEI. The germline ends are 8 bases apart after V is trimmed by 4 bases and J by 4 bases. The CDR3 goes from the cysteine to the phenylalanine over 13 residues. Only the CDR3 DNA is retained, 39 bases long and in frame from the first base. Using the deep immunoSEQ assay, multiplex PCR amplified TCR CDR3 regions from genomic DNA. For each cell subset, the extracted genomic DNA was distributed evenly across all wells of several immunoSEQ 96-well plates, and each plate served as one replicate. For unsorted PBMC, each replicate PCR was loaded with roughly 330 ng genomic DNA, equivalent to roughly 31,000 T cell genomes. Genomic DNA from unsorted PBMC was sequenced over ten immunoSEQ deep assay plates. Purified libraries were quantified with a Qubit 3.0 fluorometer, sized on a Bioanalyzer 2100, and re-quantified with the KAPA Library Quantification kit. Each immunoSEQ 96-well plate was sequenced on its own single-read 150-cycle Illumina NextSeq 550 flow cell. As for the original processing: Because the immunoSEQ output held only junctional sequences and lacked quality scores, the filtering could not match the filtering applied to full-length reads. Sequences were annotated with PyIR, a Python wrapper for IgBLAST v1.9, and V/J genes and CDR3 were assigned using IMGT germline references. Reads were filtered out if the reads had weak V/J assignments (E-value above 1e-6), no CDR3, stop codons, out-of-frame junctions, or ambiguous translated residues. V3J clonotypes were defined as sequences sharing an identical inferred V gene, J gene, and CDR3 amino acid sequence. To compute the percentage overlap between repertoires, the number of shared unique clonotypes was divided by the size of the smaller repertoire. Three approaches were used to assess repertoire richness: RTK rarefaction, the Chao1 estimator, and Recon v2.1 estimates of unobserved clonotypes. TCRdb's version of the immuneACCESS table is confined to in-frame rearrangements and falls short of the full clone set. An unresolved V gene accounts for under half of the shortfall where checked; the remainder is of unknown origin. V and J calls and clone size are those listed in that table; D and trimming were worked out from the DNA. The sample has about 520,000 clones on record, roughly 80% of them singletons. Around 12% of the sample goes to the ten largest clones.

The full study reports these points: Because the study included a small number of donors, the genetic and exposure-history diversity represented was limited. Sampling was limited to blood, and TCR repertoires in tissue likely differ from TCR repertoires in blood. Pairwise subsampling led to the expectation that sequencing depth would affect the degree of clonotype sharing among donors.

The chain is made from TRBV2 and TRBJ2-1, with a tentative D gene TRBD2 over 5 matching bases. The sample was PBMCs. The receptor's source is a woman in her 40s in good health. Some clones in this sample may be carry-over from other donors' samples. This receptor carries the CDR3 CASSALAYNEQFF. The nucleotide sequence is TGTGCCAGCAGTGCTCTAGCTTACAATGAGCAGTTCTTC. Reference TRBV2 and TRBJ2-1 proteins supply the regions before and after the CDR3; the full variable domain is: EPEVTQTPSHQVTQMGQEVILRCVPISNHLYFYWYRQILGQKVEFLVSFYNNEISEKSEIFDDQFSVERPDGSNFTLKIRSTKLEDSAMYFCASSALAYNEQFFGPGTRLTVL.